This TCR beta chain appears in the sequencing data of a study of human T cells and chemical hapten exposure. The library put unique molecular identifiers onto individual cDNA molecules. One entry per CDR3 protein, called by TCRdb with MiXCR from the RACE reads. Of fewer than 300,000 distinct CDR3 sequences listed, about 7.7% are singletons. Trimming removed 0 bases at V and 2 bases at J, with 11 bases between. This CDR3 comprises 15 residues. Germline CDR1 reads DFQATT; CDR2 reads SNEGSKA (reference sequence). Time point denoted: pre-sensitization, week 0. The sample's treatment: therapeutic diphenylcyclopropenone sensitization with weekly scalp DPC. This clonotype appeared many times.

The sample was whole blood, taken in connection with sensitization to the hapten diphenylcyclopropenone (DPC). The J gene is TRBJ1-5, the V gene TRBV20-1, with D uncertain. The TCR was taken from a man aged 18 to 29 with alopecia areata. Some clones in this sample may be carry-over from other donors' samples. The CDR3 loop is CSARDRARGNQPQHF. Here the CDR3 DNA reads TGCAGTGCTAGAGATAGGGCAAGGGGCAATCAGCCCCAGCATTTT.